One and the same sample provided the 2 T cell receptor beta chains below, sequenced in a study of long-term antiretroviral therapy in people with HIV. The immunoSEQ assay was v3.0, run at survey level. Produced via immunoSEQ multiplex PCR; TCRdb's table is partial and in-frame only. The sample lists roughly 20,000 clones; roughly nine tenths were seen once. Sequencing was performed on unsorted PBMCs, taken 0.5 years after starting antiretroviral therapy. Source of these receptors: a man in his forties with HIV.

The chain couples TRBV19 to TRBJ2-5, with 9 nucleotides matching TRBD2. There are 15 residues in the CDR3. V shed 4 bases and J 5 bases; nucleotides not matched to a gene: 8. Germline assignment: CDR1 LNHDA and CDR2 SQIVND (reference sequence). DNA of the CDR3: TGTGCCAGTAGTACCAGCGCGGGAGGGGGGGAGACCCAGTACTTC. Amino acid sequence: CASSTSAGGGETQYF.

The chain has TRBV9 and TRBJ1-1; D is undetermined. CDR3 length: 14 amino acids. In germline, CDR1 is SGDLS, CDR2 YYNGEE. V dropped 0 bases and J dropped 1 base, with 7 bases sitting between them. The CDR3 is CASSVGPENTEAFF. CDR3 sequence (DNA): TGTGCCAGCAGCGTAGGACCGGAGAACACTGAAGCTTTCTTT.